This T cell receptor (beta chain) was identified during a study of blood T cell repertoires in COVID-19. The overall study: The cDNA or gDNA used as material had been derived from T cells, B-cell-depleted T cells, or PBMCs.

Original handling: Estimation of nucleated cell counts was performed using reference gene primer amplification. The table came from immunoSEQ multiplex PCR; TCRdb's copy has only in-frame clones and leaves some out. Clone size and the V and J calls come from that table; the DNA yielded D and trimming. Counted here are around 300,000 clones, roughly 88% occurring once; the ten biggest clones make up 1.5% to 2%. CDR1 is SGHRS and CDR2 is YFSETQ in the germline V gene. V gave up 5 bases and J gave up 4 bases, with 21 bases separating them. The CDR3 extends over 17 amino acids. The sample was peripheral blood. The rearrangement links TRBV5-1 to TRBJ1-4; unclear D gene. The TCR sequence derives from a woman aged 25 to 39 with COVID-19, enrolled during active disease. The CDR3 DNA sequence: TGCGCCAGCAGGCCTAACCCGGACTCGGTCTTTAATGAAAAACTGTTTTTT. Protein product: CASRPNPDSVFNEKLFF.